The entry that follows covers one T cell receptor (beta chain) sequence. The antigen it recognizes is unknown. Base qualities are not provided; no much larger clone lies one nucleotide away. This sample was taken from a study of OX40 agonist ivuxolimab in advanced cancers. In terms of the full investigation: Ivuxolimab was a fully human IgG2 agonistic monoclonal antibody targeting the costimulatory receptor OX40 (CD134). Intravenous ivuxolimab was administered to patients every 2 weeks at six dose levels: 0.01, 0.1, 0.3, 1.5, 3 and 10 mg/kg. The paper describes the monotherapy dose-escalation part (N = 52 patients) of the phase I trial of ivuxolimab. The purpose of peripheral TCRbeta sequencing was to test whether ivuxolimab changed TCR sequence diversity and led to clonal T-cell expansion. In the dose-escalation cohort, 82.7% of patients were male, and the mean age was around 60 years, with a range of about 23 to 90. Among the approximately 50 dose-escalation patients, 19 had hepatocellular carcinoma, approximately 15 melanoma, 9 renal cell carcinoma and 9 head and neck cancer. Three dose-escalation patients achieved partial responses, one with hepatocellular carcinoma and two with cutaneous melanoma. Prior anti-PD-1, anti-PD-L1 or anti-CTLA-4 therapy was permitted, and 40% of dose-escalation patients had received checkpoint inhibitors.

Beyond this particular receptor, the publication reports: At doses of 0.1 to 3.0 mg/kg, clonal expansion of both CD4+ and CD8+ T cells in blood was seen between baseline and week 6. Low levels of normalized T-cell clonal expansion were also seen in some patients who did not respond. In the 0.1-3.0 mg/kg groups, partial responders were among the patients with the lowest normalized peripheral clonal expansion, particularly in CD8+ T cells. The antigen specificity of the clonally expanded peripheral T cells was not determined. After ivuxolimab, expanded clones were on average more numerous among CD8+ T cells than among CD4+ T cells.

Trimming leaves V shorter by 2 bases and J shorter by 0 bases, with the junction holding 15 bases beyond the gene matches. In the germline V gene, CDR1 corresponds to LGHNA and CDR2 to YNFKEQ. CDR3 length: 20 amino acids, cysteine to phenylalanine. CDR3 DNA only is kept here, 60 bases in frame from base 1. For sequencing of the TCRbeta CDR3 region, genomic DNA was extracted from the sorted cells. TCRbeta CDR3 regions were sequenced using the immunoSEQ Assay. This is the immuneACCESS table as TCRdb keeps it, with only in-frame sequences that have V and J called. A part of the clones is gone; compared with another copy, unresolved V genes explain less than half, and the rest is unexplained. The sample contains about 62,000 clones, around 93% of them found a single time. The leading ten clones occupy 13% of the sample. Patients with a history of autoimmune disease or receiving systemic immunosuppression were excluded from the trial. Peripheral blood for TCR sequencing was collected from all dose cohorts at baseline, on cycle 4 day 1, and on cycle 7 day 1. The samples were taken from a phase I, first-in-human, multicenter, open-label dose-escalation trial of ivuxolimab. Adults with locally advanced or metastatic melanoma, renal cell, hepatocellular, or head and neck squamous cell carcinoma were enrolled in the trial. Before TCR sequencing, CD4+ T cells and CD8+ T cells from peripheral blood were sorted into separate populations.

The chain joins TRBV4-2 to TRBJ1-3, and 8 junction bases match TRBD1. The receptor was isolated from an adult with an advanced solid tumor such as melanoma, head and neck, liver or kidney cancer. Sequenced material: CD4+ or CD8+ T cells sorted from blood, taken in a trial of the OX40 agonist ivuxolimab. The bases read TGTGCCAGCAGCCAACCTCATAAGTTGGACAGGGACCCCTCTGGAAACACCATATATTTT. The resulting protein is CASSQPHKLDRDPSGNTIYF.